The entry that follows covers one T cell receptor beta chain sequence. In the original workflow: Quantification of nucleated cells was approximated via reference gene primer amplification. TCRdb keeps only in-frame clones here, not all; method: immunoSEQ multiplex PCR. V, J and clone size are taken as reported in that table, and D and trimming were inferred from the DNA itself. The data show around 160,000 clones, over 80% seen once. This record comes from a study of blood T cell repertoires in COVID-19. Across the study: In each case, the material was cDNA or gDNA derived from T cells, B-cell-depleted T cells, or PBMCs.

It was within 2 weeks before study entry that exposed participants met a COVID-19 case. Trimming pared 8 bases from V and 1 base from J, leaving 13 bases between. From germline, CDR1 is WSHSY and CDR2 SAAADI. The CDR3 is 14 amino acids. Specimen: PBMCs or T cells enriched from blood (not recorded which). This TCR came from a woman between 50 and 59 years old who had been exposed to COVID-19. The chain recombines TRBV10-2 with TRBJ2-3; D remains unclear. The CDR3 loop is CASCSSSRTDTQYF. For the CDR3, the DNA is TGCGCCAGCTGTTCCAGTTCTCGCACAGATACGCAGTATTTT.